This TCR beta chain stems from a study of spatial heterogeneity in lung cancer. This clonotype was counted ten times or more. The CDR3 runs to 13 residues. The germline gives CDR1 SGHAT, CDR2 FQDESV (reference sequence). The V end was cut by 5 bases, the J end by 3 bases, with 10 bases between. Time point given: sample taken at primary tumor resection. Sequencing covered unsorted whole RNA taken from tumor, nontumor lung or frozen PBMC. TCRdb itself ran the 5' RACE reads through MiXCR, one entry per CDR3 protein. The repertoire has some 53,000 distinct CDR3 sequences, roughly 6.5% of them found once; the top ten carry 2.9%.

This chain uses TRBV11-1 with TRBJ1-2, with D perhaps TRBD1 (5 bases). The source was PBMCs, collected at surgery. The receptor was derived from a female donor with early-stage non-small cell lung cancer. CDR3 nucleotide sequence: TGTGCCAGCAGCCAAATGGGGGACTATGGCTACACCTTC. Amino acids: CASSQMGDYGYTF.